This is a list of T cell receptor beta chains from one sample in a study of shared clonotypes between healthy human individuals. The protocol was immunoSEQ multiplex PCR, while the TCRdb copy is restricted to in-frame clones and leaves out a portion. The table records about 670,000 clones, approximately 75% of them present only once. Sequencing input: memory CD4+ T cells sorted from blood. The source is a woman younger than 45 in good health. CDR3s include the opening cysteine and the closing phenylalanine or tryptophan. The order of the fields is clone size, J gene, V gene, D gene, CDR3 protein, CDR3 DNA. A D gene is named only where the DNA matches it firmly. Rows may omit the clone size; those that give it use once, few, many or a size class.

>.|TRBJ1-1|TRBV28|.
CASSLAYPAAEAFF
TGTGCCAGCAGTTTAGCCTATCCTGCGGCTGAAGCTTTCTTT
>.|TRBJ1-2|TRBV29-1|.
CSVWTANYGYTF
TGCAGCGTGTGGACAGCTAACTATGGCTACACCTTC
>.|TRBJ1-1|TRBV5-6|.
CASSFGQAHYTEAFF
TGTGCCAGCAGCTTCGGGCAGGCCCATTACACTGAAGCTTTCTTT
>.|TRBJ2-7|TRBV2|TRBD2
CASSESLAGVAEQYF
TGTGCCAGCAGTGAAAGTCTAGCGGGAGTGGCCGAGCAGTACTTC
>.|TRBJ2-1|TRBV7-9|TRBD2
CASSPAGGSSYNEQFF
TGTGCCAGCAGCCCAGCGGGAGGCAGCTCCTACAATGAGCAGTTCTTC
>.|TRBJ2-2|TRBV11-2|.
CASSLVTFGSTGELFF
TGTGCCAGCAGCTTAGTAACATTCGGATCCACCGGGGAGCTGTTTTTT
>.|TRBJ2-2|TRBV18|.
CASSPQPRTNTGELFF
TGTGCCAGCTCACCACAGCCGCGCACGAACACCGGGGAGCTGTTTTTT
>.|TRBJ1-1|TRBV19|TRBD1
CASTPGTGGRWAFF
TGTGCCAGTACCCCCGGGACAGGGGGCCGGTGGGCTTTCTTT
>.|TRBJ2-5|TRBV9|.
CASSPAGSSRETQYF
TGTGCCAGCAGCCCAGCAGGCTCTAGTAGGGAGACCCAGTACTTC
>.|TRBJ1-5|TRBV5-5|.
CASSLDNNQPQHF
TGTGCCAGCAGCCTGGACAACAATCAGCCCCAGCATTTT
>.|TRBJ2-2|TRBV5-1|.
CASSGLGGDGAGELFF
TGCGCCAGCAGCGGTCTTGGGGGAGACGGGGCCGGGGAGCTGTTTTTT
>.|TRBJ1-2|TRBV18|TRBD1
CASSHRDRVDYGYTF
TGTGCCAGCTCACACCGGGACAGGGTCGACTATGGCTACACCTTC
>once|TRBJ2-6|TRBV4-2|.
CASSQDTTRLSGANVLTF
TGTGCCAGCAGCCAAGATACTACACGGCTCTCTGGGGCCAACGTCCTGACTTTC
>.|TRBJ2-7|TRBV15|.
CATSRDSFYEQYF
TGTGCCACCAGCAGAGACAGTTTCTACGAGCAGTACTTC
>many|TRBJ1-6|TRBV7-9|.
CASSSRMETYNSPLHF
TGTGCCAGCAGCTCCCGGATGGAAACCTATAATTCACCCCTCCACTTT
>.|TRBJ2-2|TRBV23-1|TRBD1
CASTRGTGGDTGELFF
TGCGCCAGCACCCGGGGGACAGGGGGGGACACCGGGGAGCTGTTTTTT
>.|TRBJ2-1|TRBV2|TRBD2
CASKLAGVSYNEQFF
TGTGCCAGCAAGCTAGCGGGAGTGTCCTACAATGAGCAGTTCTTC
>.|TRBJ2-2|TRBV11-3|.
CASSLDARVLFF
TGTGCCAGCAGCTTAGATGCGCGGGTGCTGTTTTTT
>.|TRBJ2-3|TRBV7-3|TRBD2
CASSLWGPLAGGGPSTDTQYF
TGTGCCAGCAGCTTATGGGGCCCTCTAGCGGGAGGGGGACCTAGCACAGATACGCAGTATTTT
>few|TRBJ1-1|TRBV7-2|.
CASSVQKDTEAFF
TGTGCCAGCAGCGTCCAAAAGGACACTGAAGCTTTCTTT